This T cell receptor beta chain was captured by sequencing in a study of blood T cells in healthy people across ages. With 1 base clipped from V and 5 bases from J, the junction kept 8 bases outside the gene matches. CDR1 and CDR2 from the germline V gene are SEHNR and FQNEAQ (reference sequence). The CDR3 extends over 17 amino acids. The authors ran a second PCR of about 6 to 11 cycles using a sample-barcoded 5' primer and a J-beta primer mix. TCRdb re-called the 5' RACE reads through MiXCR, storing one row per CDR3 protein. The sample lists hundreds of thousands of distinct CDR3 sequences, about a quarter occurring once. Another study also made use of these data, one on T cells of mothers and their children.

The origin of this receptor is a boy aged 5-17 years in good health. Sequenced: blood. This chain joins TRBV7-9 and TRBJ1-5, with 10 bases matching TRBD1. CDR3 sequence: CASSLGRQGASYQPQHF. The CDR3 DNA sequence: TGTGCCAGCAGCTTAGGAAGACAGGGGGCCTCGTATCAGCCCCAGCATTTT.